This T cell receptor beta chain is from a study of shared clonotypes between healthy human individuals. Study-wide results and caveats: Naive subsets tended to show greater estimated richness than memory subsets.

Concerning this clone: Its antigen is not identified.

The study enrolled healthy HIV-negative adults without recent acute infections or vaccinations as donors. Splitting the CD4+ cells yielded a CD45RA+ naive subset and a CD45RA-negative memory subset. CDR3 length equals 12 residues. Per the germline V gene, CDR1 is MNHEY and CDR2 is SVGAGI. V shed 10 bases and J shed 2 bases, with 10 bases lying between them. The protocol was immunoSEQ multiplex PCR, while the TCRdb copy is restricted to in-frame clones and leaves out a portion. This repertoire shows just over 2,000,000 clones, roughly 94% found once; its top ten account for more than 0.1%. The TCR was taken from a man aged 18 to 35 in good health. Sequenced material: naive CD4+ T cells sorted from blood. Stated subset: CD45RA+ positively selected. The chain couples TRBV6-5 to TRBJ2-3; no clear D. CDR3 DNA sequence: TGTGCCACCCGTGGCACCACAGATACGCAGTATTTT. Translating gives CATRGTTDTQYF.